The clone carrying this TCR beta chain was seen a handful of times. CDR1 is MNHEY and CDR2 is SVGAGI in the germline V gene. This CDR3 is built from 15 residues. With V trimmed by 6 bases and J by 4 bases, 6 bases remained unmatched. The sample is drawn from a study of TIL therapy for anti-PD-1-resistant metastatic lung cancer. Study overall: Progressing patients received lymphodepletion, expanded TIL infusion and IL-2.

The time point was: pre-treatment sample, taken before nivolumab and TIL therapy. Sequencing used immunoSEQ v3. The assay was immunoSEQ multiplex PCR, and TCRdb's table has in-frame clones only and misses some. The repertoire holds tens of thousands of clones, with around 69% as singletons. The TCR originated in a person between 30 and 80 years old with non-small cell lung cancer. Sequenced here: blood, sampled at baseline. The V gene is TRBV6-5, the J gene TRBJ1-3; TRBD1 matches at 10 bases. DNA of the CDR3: TGTGCCAGCAGGTCGGGACAGGGGTGGGGAAACACCATATATTTT. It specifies CASRSGQGWGNTIYF.